Each of the 30 T cell receptor beta chains below was sequenced from the same sample in a study of cytomegalovirus exposure and HLA in healthy donors. With 60 Vbeta and 13 Jbeta primers, the PCR was carried out. The repertoire was sequenced with immunoSEQ multiplex PCR; TCRdb's copy has only in-frame clones and lacks some. The sample has fewer than 200,000 clones, around 85% seen once. Material for sequencing was PBMCs. Every receptor here comes from a human donor in good health.

This clone was seen a few times. This chain joins TRBV2 and TRBJ1-5; D is undetermined. V was clipped by 6 bases and J by 3 bases, with 6 bases between them. CDR3 length: 12 amino acids. CDR1 is SNHLY and CDR2 is FYNNEI in the germline V gene. The CDR3 here is CASRGSNQPQHF. In DNA form, the CDR3 reads TGTGCCAGCAGGGGCTCCAATCAGCCCCAGCATTTT.

The V and J genes are TRBV14 and TRBJ2-5, with 7 bases fitting TRBD2. The CDR3 runs 14 residues. The V gene end was trimmed by 3 bases and the J gene end by 6 bases; junction bases not matched to a gene: 7. Germline-derived CDR1 and CDR2 are SGHDN and FVKESK. CDR3 nucleotide sequence: TGTGCCAGCAGCCAGCTAGCCGGGAGGCAGACCCAGTACTTC. Its protein is CASSQLAGRQTQYF.

The chain couples TRBV19 to TRBJ1-2, with 9 bases identical to TRBD1. The CDR3 has 15 amino acids. CDR1 is LNHDA and CDR2 is SQIVND in the germline V gene (reference sequence). The J segment lost 4 bases and the V segment lost 5 bases, leaving 8 bases of the junction unmatched. The CDR3 nucleotides read TGTGCCAGTAGTTTTAAACAGGGGGCTCGCTATGGCTACACCTTC. Residues: CASSFKQGARYGYTF.

The chain recombines TRBV5-1 with TRBJ2-2, with TRBD2 as a possible D gene (6 bases). CDR3 length: 15 residues. CDR1 is SGHRS and CDR2 is YFSETQ in the germline V gene. The V and J ends lost 4 bases and 1 base respectively, with 11 bases between them. CDR3 region: CASSPNSGNTGELFF. The CDR3 coding sequence is TGCGCCAGCAGCCCAAATAGCGGGAACACCGGGGAGCTGTTTTTT.

The chain employs TRBV10-3 and TRBJ2-5, with D possibly TRBD2 on 6 matching bases. CDR3 length equals 15 residues. Between the trimmed V and J ends, which lost 10 bases and 1 base, there was a span of 19 bases. CDR1 is ENHRY and CDR2 is SYGVKD in the germline V gene. CDR3 region: CATKGPTGVQETQYF. The CDR3 nucleotides are TGTGCCACCAAAGGACCCACGGGGGTCCAAGAGACCCAGTACTTC.

The chain recombines TRBV28 with TRBJ1-5, with 9 bases lining up with TRBD1. V shed 8 bases, J shed 0 bases, and the junction held 14 bases outside the gene matches. This CDR3 has 18 amino acids. Germline V gene sequence: CDR1 MDHEN, CDR2 SYDVKM. This chain's CDR3 is CASGVGQGFRDSNQPQHF. CDR3 DNA: TGTGCCAGCGGTGTCGGACAGGGGTTTCGGGATAGCAATCAGCCCCAGCATTTT.

This clone was seen a few times. The chain employs TRBV4-2 and TRBJ2-5; 8 bases map to TRBD2. The CDR3 consists of 15 residues. In germline, CDR1 is LGHNA, CDR2 YNFKEQ. After removal of 1 base from V and 4 bases from J, the junction contained 5 bases not matched to a gene. The CDR3 DNA reads TGTGCCAGCAGCCAAGCGGGGGGGCTAGGAGAGACCCAGTACTTC. Its translation: CASSQAGGLGETQYF.

The V and J genes are TRBV6-5 and TRBJ2-1; the match to TRBD2 covers 7 bases. V lost 2 bases, J lost 7 bases, and 5 bases stayed unmatched. This CDR3 comprises 14 residues. CDR1 is MNHEY and CDR2 is SVGAGI in the germline V gene. CDR3 loop: CASSYGGGGNEQFF. For the CDR3, the DNA is TGTGCCAGCAGTTACGGGGGGGGTGGAAATGAGCAGTTCTTC.

The V call is TRBV4-1, the J call TRBJ2-2; TRBD2 matches at 10 bases. Germline CDR1 MGHRA, CDR2 YSYEKL. The CDR3 length is 17 residues. V trimming: 4 bases; J trimming: 2 bases; junction bases outside the gene matches: 7. The CDR3 spells CASSLYIAGGNTGELFF. Written as DNA, the CDR3 is TGCGCCAGCAGCCTGTACATAGCGGGGGGAAACACCGGGGAGCTGTTTTTT.

This clone was seen once. This chain links TRBV27 with TRBJ2-5; TRBD2 matches 9 bases. Looked up from germline, CDR1 is MNHEY and CDR2 is SMNVEV (reference sequence). The junction had 12 bases not matched to a gene; V was cut back by 5 bases and J by 5 bases. The CDR3 loop spans 16 amino acids. CDR3 region: CASSVGGGAGLETQYF. Written as DNA, the CDR3 is TGTGCCAGCAGTGTCGGCGGGGGGGCCGGCTTGGAGACCCAGTACTTC.

The chain recombines TRBV7-2 with TRBJ2-3, with 7 nucleotides matching TRBD2. CDR1 and CDR2 (germline): SGHTA, FQGNSA. CDR3 length equals 16 residues. The V and J ends lost 1 base and 6 bases, in that order; junction bases with no gene match: 10. The CDR3 DNA sequence: TGTGCCAGCAGCTTAGTACCGACTAGCTACGCGGATACGCAGTATTTT. Translation: CASSLVPTSYADTQYF.

The rearrangement uses TRBV9 and TRBJ2-7; TRBD2 is a possible D gene (5 bases). Germline CDR1 and CDR2: SGDLS and YYNGEE. The CDR3 runs to 12 residues. V shed 4 bases and J shed 6 bases, with 11 bases lying between them. The CDR3 reads CASSPLEGEQYF. CDR3 in DNA: TGTGCCAGCAGCCCTCTCGAGGGCGAGCAGTACTTC. Supplemented by reference TRBV9 and TRBJ2-7, the full variable domain reads DSGVTQTPKHLITATGQRVTLRCSPRSGDLSVYWYQQSLDQGLQFLIQYYNGEERAKGNILERFSAQQFPDLHSELNLSSLELGDSALYFCASSPLEGEQYFGPGTRLTVT.

The rearrangement links TRBV2 to TRBJ2-7; maybe TRBD2 (6 bases). Germline-derived CDR1 and CDR2 are SNHLY and FYNNEI. The V end was cut by 5 bases, the J end by 3 bases, with 17 bases between. CDR3 length: 15 residues. The chain's CDR3 is CASSLRLELNYEQYF. CDR3 coding DNA: TGTGCCAGCAGTTTAAGACTAGAGCTAAACTACGAGCAGTACTTC.

This rearrangement joins TRBV4-3 to TRBJ2-3; D unclear. V was shortened by 0 bases and J by 1 base, with 11 bases between the two germline ends. Germline V gene lookup returns CDR1 LGHNA and CDR2 YSLEER. The CDR3 extends over 16 amino acids. The CDR3 coding sequence is TGCGCCAGCAGCCAAGATGTCGGCCTAGGCACAGATACGCAGTATTTT. Its protein product is CASSQDVGLGTDTQYF.

The chain combines TRBV27 with TRBJ1-1; D ambiguous. The germline V gene has CDR1 MNHEY and CDR2 SMNVEV (reference sequence). Deletions cut 5 bases from V and 1 base from J, with 8 bases between. The CDR3 is made up of 13 amino acids. The CDR3 sequence: CASSPFQNTEAFF. The CDR3 DNA reads as TGTGCCAGCAGTCCATTCCAGAACACTGAAGCTTTCTTT.

The chain links TRBV11-2 to TRBJ1-1, with 7 bases that match TRBD1. V was clipped by 1 base and J by 0 bases; unmatched bases: 5. CDR1 is SGHAT and CDR2 is FQNNGV in the germline V gene. CDR3 length: 16 residues. The CDR3 DNA follows: TGTGCCAGCAGCTTAGGGTCAGGGGGGATGAACACTGAAGCTTTCTTT. Protein product: CASSLGSGGMNTEAFF.

The J gene is TRBJ1-2, the V gene TRBV6-1, with a tentative D call TRBD1 (6 bases). Germline assignment: CDR1 MNHNS and CDR2 SASEGT. V was clipped by 5 bases and J by 2 bases, with 15 bases between them. The CDR3 length is 15 residues. The CDR3 loop is CASSRRQAGNYGYTF. CDR3 sequence (DNA): TGTGCCAGCAGTCGCCGACAGGCTGGGAACTATGGCTACACCTTC.

Only a few counts were recorded for this clone. Here the CDR3 DNA reads TGTGCCAGCTCCCCTGGGGCAATGAACACTGAAGCTTTCTTT. It yields the protein CASSPGAMNTEAFF. The chain recombines TRBV27 with TRBJ1-1; a weak D match, TRBD1 (5 bases). The CDR3 is 14 residues long. Germline V CDR1 and CDR2: MNHEY, SMNVEV (reference sequence). Trimming took 8 bases from V and 0 from J, leaving 13 bases between them.

About this clone itself: At one end the junction does not follow the germline gene, possibly because of a read error. The gene calls are TRBV10-3 and TRBJ1-1; a weak D match, TRBD1 (6 bases). The germline V gene has CDR1 ENHRY and CDR2 SYGVKD. The CDR3 loop spans 13 amino acids. The CDR3 region is CAIGDRLNTEAFF. The CDR3 bases are TGTGCCATCGGTGACAGGCTGAACACTGAAGCTTTCTTT.

The chain has TRBV5-6 and TRBJ1-2; 8 nucleotides match TRBD1. CDR1 and CDR2 (germline): SGHDT, YYEEEE. The CDR3 runs 14 residues. V lost 2 bases and J lost 7; bases outside the gene matches: 7. The CDR3 DNA sequence: TGTGCCAGCAGCTTCGCGACAGGGGATTGTGGCTACACCTTC. Its translation is CASSFATGDCGYTF.

This clone has just one count. The chain has TRBV6-1 and TRBJ1-5; no clear D gene. The germline V and J ends were trimmed by 0 bases and 1 base, with 10 bases remaining between them. Per the germline V gene, CDR1 is MNHNS and CDR2 is SASEGT. The CDR3 runs to 16 residues. The CDR3, as DNA: TGTGCCAGCAGTGAAGCGCGAGGTCTCAGCAATCAGCCCCAGCATTTT. Amino acids: CASSEARGLSNQPQHF.

J is TRBJ1-2 and V is TRBV10-3; the D is unclear. The length of the CDR3 is 11 residues. The V end was cut by 3 bases, the J end by 10 bases, with 9 bases between. Looked up from germline, CDR1 is ENHRY and CDR2 is SYGVKD. The CDR3 protein is CAISEDSFYTF. DNA for the CDR3: TGTGCCATCAGTGAAGACTCATTCTACACCTTC.

V is TRBV7-2 and J is TRBJ2-3; perhaps TRBD2 as D (6 bases). The CDR3 length is 15 residues. Trimming shortened V by 5 bases and J by 2 bases, and 14 bases separated the two germline ends. Germline V gene data show CDR1 as SGHTA and CDR2 as FQGNSA. The chain's CDR3 is CASSKERRATDTQYF. The CDR3 DNA reads as TGTGCCAGCAGCAAAGAGAGGAGGGCCACAGATACGCAGTATTTT.

Concerning this clone itself: An end of the junction differs from the germline gene, which may be a read error. The chain is built from TRBV7-7 and TRBJ2-5, with 8 bases matching TRBD1. The CDR3 is 14 residues long. The germline V gene has CDR1 SSHAT and CDR2 FNYEAQ (reference sequence). CDR3 in DNA: TGTGCTAGCAGCCGGACAGGGAAAAAAGAGACCCAGTACTTC. This encodes CASSRTGKKETQYF.

This clone turned up a few times. This chain uses TRBV10-3 with TRBJ1-6; 7 bases match TRBD1. The ends lost 7 bases at V and 6 bases at J; junction bases unmatched: 6. The CDR3 sequence is 14 residues long. Germline assignment: CDR1 ENHRY and CDR2 SYGVKD. The CDR3 sequence: CAIMLTGTNSPLHF. The CDR3 bases are TGTGCCATCATGTTGACAGGGACTAATTCACCCCTCCACTTT.

This clone was counted once. The chain carries TRBV10-3 and TRBJ2-7; TRBD1 matches 8 bases. The CDR3 has 14 amino acids. V trimming: 5 bases; J trimming: 0 bases; junction bases outside the gene matches: 3. Germline-derived CDR1 and CDR2 are ENHRY and SYGVKD. CDR3 DNA sequence: TGTGCCATCAGTCTTGGACAGGGCTCCTACGAGCAGTACTTC. Translated, it gives CAISLGQGSYEQYF.

This chain links TRBV6-1 with TRBJ2-7; no clear D. V was trimmed by 2 bases and J by 4 bases, leaving 6 bases between them. CDR1 is MNHNS and CDR2 is SASEGT in the germline V gene. This CDR3 comprises 12 residues. The CDR3 coding sequence is TGTGCCAGCAGTGAACAGACTTACGAGCAGTACTTC. Its translation is CASSEQTYEQYF.

In its sample, this clone was seen a few times. The V call is TRBV7-8, the J call TRBJ2-5, with 10 positions matching TRBD2. In germline, CDR1 is SGHVS, CDR2 FQNEAQ. The CDR3 is made up of 16 amino acids. V shed 0 bases and J 2 bases; nucleotides not matched to a gene: 3. The CDR3 loop reads CASSLAGTSVQETQYF. The CDR3 DNA sequence: TGTGCCAGCAGCTTAGCGGGGACTAGCGTGCAAGAGACCCAGTACTTC. Full variable domain (remainder filled in from reference TRBV7-8 and TRBJ2-5): GAGVSQSPRYKVAKRGQDVALRCDPISGHVSLFWYQQALGQGPEFLTYFQNEAQLDKSGLPSDRFFAERPEGSVSTLKIQRTQQEDSAVYLCASSLAGTSVQETQYFGPGTRLLVL.

This rearrangement joins TRBV5-1 to TRBJ2-1; 10 bases map to TRBD1. Germline V gene lookup returns CDR1 SGHRS and CDR2 YFSETQ. CDR3 length: 16 residues. Trimming took 1 base from V and 4 from J; bases not matched to a gene: 5. Here the CDR3 reads CASSLLDRGDYNEQFF. CDR3 bases: TGCGCCAGCAGCTTGTTGGACAGGGGGGATTACAATGAGCAGTTCTTC.

The chain uses TRBV19 and TRBJ1-2; D is undetermined. CDR1 is LNHDA, CDR2 SQIVND, per germline (reference sequence). This CDR3 has 13 residues. With 2 bases removed from V and 8 bases from J, the gap between germline ends came to 12 bases. CDR3 loop: CASSISGERGYTF. The DNA of the CDR3 is TGTGCCAGTAGTATATCCGGAGAACGGGGCTACACCTTC.